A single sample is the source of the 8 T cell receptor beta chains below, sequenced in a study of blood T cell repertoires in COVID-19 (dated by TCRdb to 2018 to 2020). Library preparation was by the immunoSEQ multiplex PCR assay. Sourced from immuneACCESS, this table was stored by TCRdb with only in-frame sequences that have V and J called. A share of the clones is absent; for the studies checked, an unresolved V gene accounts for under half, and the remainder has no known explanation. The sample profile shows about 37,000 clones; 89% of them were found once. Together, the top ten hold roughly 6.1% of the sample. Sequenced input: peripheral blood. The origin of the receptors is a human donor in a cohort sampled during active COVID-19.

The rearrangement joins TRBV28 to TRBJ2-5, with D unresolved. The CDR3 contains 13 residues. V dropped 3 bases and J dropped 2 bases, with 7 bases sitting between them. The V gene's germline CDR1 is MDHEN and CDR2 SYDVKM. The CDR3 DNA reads TGTGCCAGCAGTTTCCCAGAACAAGAGACCCAGTACTTC. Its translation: CASSFPEQETQYF.

In DNA form, the CDR3 reads TGTGCCAGCAGTTTATTGGCGGGAGTGTACAATGAGCAGTTCTTC. The encoded protein is CASSLLAGVYNEQFF. This sequence joins TRBV28 and TRBJ2-1; 7 bases line up with TRBD2. This CDR3 region has 15 residues. Germline trimming cut 1 base from V and 4 bases from J; bases unmatched to any gene: 4. CDR1 MDHEN and CDR2 SYDVKM come from the germline V gene.

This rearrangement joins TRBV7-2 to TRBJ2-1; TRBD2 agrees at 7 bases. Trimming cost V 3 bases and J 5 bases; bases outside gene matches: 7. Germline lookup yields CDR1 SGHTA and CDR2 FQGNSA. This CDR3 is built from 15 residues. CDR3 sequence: CASSFTNGRNNEQFF. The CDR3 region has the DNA TGTGCCAGCAGCTTTACAAACGGGAGGAACAATGAGCAGTTCTTC.

Written as DNA, the CDR3 is TGTGCCAGCAGCGTAGCACAGGGGAGGTACAATGAGCAGTTCTTC. Its translation is CASSVAQGRYNEQFF. The gene calls are TRBV9 and TRBJ2-1; D is perhaps TRBD1 (7 bases). This CDR3 spans 15 amino acids. Trimming stripped 0 bases from V and 4 bases from J, with 11 bases between. Germline CDR1 is SGDLS and CDR2 is YYNGEE.

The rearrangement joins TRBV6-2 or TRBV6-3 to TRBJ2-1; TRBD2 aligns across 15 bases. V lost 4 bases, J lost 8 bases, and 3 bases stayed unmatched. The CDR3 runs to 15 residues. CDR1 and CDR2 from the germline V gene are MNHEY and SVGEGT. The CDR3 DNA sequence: TGTGCCAGCAGTTGGGGACTAGCGGGAGGCCATGAGCAGTTCTTC. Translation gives CASSWGLAGGHEQFF.

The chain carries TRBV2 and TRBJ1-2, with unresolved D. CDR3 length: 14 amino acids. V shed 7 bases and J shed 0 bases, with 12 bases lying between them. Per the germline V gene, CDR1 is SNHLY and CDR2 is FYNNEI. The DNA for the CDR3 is TGTGCCAGCACTGATGTGTCTCCTAACTATGGCTACACCTTC. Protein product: CASTDVSPNYGYTF.

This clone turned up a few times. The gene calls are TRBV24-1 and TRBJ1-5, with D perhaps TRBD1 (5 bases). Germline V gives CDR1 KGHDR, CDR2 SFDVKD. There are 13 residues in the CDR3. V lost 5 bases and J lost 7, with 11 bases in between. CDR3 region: CATSGIGAQPQHF. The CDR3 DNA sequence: TGTGCCACCAGTGGCATTGGGGCCCAGCCCCAGCATTTT.

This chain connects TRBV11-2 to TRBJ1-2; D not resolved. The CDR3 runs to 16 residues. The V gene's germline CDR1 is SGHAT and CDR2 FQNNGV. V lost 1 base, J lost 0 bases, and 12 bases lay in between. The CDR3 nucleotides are TGTGCCAGCAGCTTAGCCCCTGTAACAGCTAACTATGGCTACACCTTC. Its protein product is CASSLAPVTANYGYTF.